These 19 T cell receptor beta chains originate from one sample sequenced in a study of CD8+CD57+ T cells in acquired aplastic anemia. Genomic DNA, serving as template, underwent TCR beta VDJ and CDR3 profiling. In TCRdb, the reads were re-called with MiXCR into one record per CDR3 protein. The sample includes around 150,000 distinct CDR3 sequences, 35% to 55% seen only once; the top ten take 0.8% to 1.1%. Material: sorted CD4+, CD8+, or CD8+CD57+ T cells (not recorded which) from PBMCs. These receptors came from a human donor in good health.

This clonotype was seen ten or more times. V usage is TRBV11-3 and J usage is TRBJ2-2; D call uncertain. This CDR3 comprises 12 residues. Between the trimmed V and J ends, which lost 3 bases and 5 bases, there was a span of 4 bases. Germline-derived CDR1 and CDR2 are SGHNT and YENEEA. This chain's CDR3 is CASSLETGELFF. The CDR3 DNA is TGTGCCAGCAGCTTGGAGACCGGGGAGCTGTTTTTT.

In this sample, this clonotype turned up a few times. The chain recombines TRBV20-1 with TRBJ2-5; TRBD1 agrees at 7 bases. V was clipped by 1 base and J by 1 base; unmatched bases: 3. The germline V gene encodes CDR1 DFQATT and CDR2 SNEGSKA (reference sequence). The CDR3 has 14 amino acids. The CDR3 spells CSARARDSQETQYF. In DNA form, the CDR3 reads TGCAGTGCTAGAGCCCGGGACAGCCAAGAGACCCAGTACTTC.

This clonotype was recorded a few times. V is TRBV19 and J is TRBJ2-2, with 7 bases aligning to TRBD1. The CDR3 has 17 residues. The V and J ends lost 6 bases and 4 bases, in that order; junction bases with no gene match: 14. Germline V lookup: CDR1 LNHDA, CDR2 SQIVND (reference sequence). The CDR3 spells CASSQGGQTRGTGELFF. In DNA, the CDR3 is TGTGCCAGTAGCCAAGGGGGCCAAACTCGCGGCACCGGGGAGCTGTTTTTT.

This clonotype was detected many times. A junction boundary mismatches the germline segment, possibly from a read error. J is TRBJ2-7 and V is TRBV7-2, with D possibly TRBD1 on 6 matching bases. CDR3 size: 14 residues. Germline CDR1 reads SGHTA; CDR2 reads FQGNSA. DNA for the CDR3: TGTGCCAGCAGCTTAGGTCCGGACAGACCCAAAGCCCACTTC. This gives the protein CASSLGPDRPKAHF. The full variable domain, in which reference TRBV7-2 and TRBJ2-7 provide the parts outside the CDR3, is GAGVSQSPSNKVTEKGKDVELRCDPISGHTALYWYRQSLGQGLEFLIYFQGNSAPDKSGLPSDRFSAERTGGSVSTLTIQRTQQEDSAVYLCASSLGPDRPKAHFGPGTRLTVT.

The chain couples TRBV29-1 to TRBJ2-2, with 8 bases fitting TRBD1. Germline values: CDR1 SQVTM, CDR2 ANQGSEA. V lost 4 bases to trimming and J lost 5 bases; unmatched junction nucleotides: 3. This CDR3 comprises 13 residues. The CDR3: CSVGQGATGELFF. CDR3 sequence (DNA): TGCAGCGTTGGCCAGGGGGCTACCGGGGAGCTGTTTTTT.

In the case of this clonotype: A much larger clone differs by one base, so this may be a read error. The V gene is TRBV7-9, the J gene TRBJ1-4, with TRBD1 identical over 9 bases. In germline, CDR1 is SEHNR, CDR2 FQNEAQ (reference sequence). The CDR3 spans 14 residues. As DNA, the CDR3 is TGTGCCAGCAGTCCGGGACAGGGAAATGAAGAACTGTTTTTT. It translates to CASSPGQGNEELFF.

This clonotype was detected a few times. A much larger clone lies a single base off, so this may be a read error. The chain links TRBV7-3 to TRBJ2-3, with D perhaps given as TRBD1 or TRBD2 (5 bases each). CDR1 and CDR2 from the germline V gene are SGHTA and FQGTGA. V dropped 4 bases and J dropped 3 bases, with 14 bases sitting between them. CDR3 length: 15 amino acids. The CDR3 protein is CASSWGRGDTDTQYF. CDR3 bases: TGTGCCAGCAGCTGGGGACGGGGTGATACAGATACGCAGTATTTT.

This clonotype showed up many times. The genes are TRBV14 and TRBJ2-6; D gene unclear. Germline V gene lookup returns CDR1 SGHDN and CDR2 FVKESK. Trimming shortened V by 0 bases and J by 3 bases, and 6 bases separated the two germline ends. The CDR3 length is 15 residues. The CDR3 coding sequence is TGTGCCAGCAGCCAAGATTGGCTTGGGGCCAACGTCCTGACTTTC. This encodes CASSQDWLGANVLTF. The full variable domain, with the rest looked up from reference TRBV14 and TRBJ2-6, is EAGVTQFPSHSVIEKGQTVTLRCDPISGHDNLYWYRRVMGKEIKFLLHFVKESKQDESGMPNNRFLAERTGGTYSTLKVQPAELEDSGVYFCASSQDWLGANVLTFGAGSRLTVL.

CDR3 amino acids: CASSGGSKTSGRIDEQFF. CDR3 in DNA: TGTGCCAGCAGCGGGGGATCAAAAACTAGCGGGAGGATTGATGAGCAGTTCTTC. The chain combines TRBV11-1 with TRBJ2-1, with 12 bases aligning to TRBD2. This CDR3 comprises 18 residues. Trimming at V came to 5 bases and at J to 8 bases, leaving 16 bases not matched to a gene. Germline V gene sequence: CDR1 SGHAT, CDR2 FQDESV (reference sequence).

There are many counts of this clonotype. The genes are TRBV9 and TRBJ1-4; 10 nucleotides match TRBD1. Germline V gives CDR1 SGDLS, CDR2 YYNGEE. The CDR3 is 12 residues long. J was trimmed by 8 bases and V by 7 bases; bases with no gene match: 2. In DNA form, the CDR3 reads TGTGCCAGCGGGACAGGGGAAGAAAAACTGTTTTTT. It is translated as CASGTGEEKLFF.

This clonotype has only a few counts. The chain carries TRBV29-1 and TRBJ1-1, with D perhaps TRBD1 (5 bases). Germline CDR1 SQVTM, CDR2 ANQGSEA. CDR3 length equals 11 residues. Trimming took 0 bases from V and 11 from J, leaving 10 bases between them. The CDR3 here is CSVEERGGAFF. CDR3 bases: TGCAGCGTTGAAGAAAGGGGAGGCGCTTTCTTT.

The V gene is TRBV7-8, the J gene TRBJ1-1, with D uncertain. The CDR3 consists of 15 residues. Trimming removed 5 bases from V and 2 bases from J, with 15 bases in between. Germline V gives CDR1 SGHVS, CDR2 FQNEAQ. CDR3 sequence reads: CASSPSRDRNTEAFF. The CDR3 coding sequence is TGTGCCAGCAGCCCGAGTAGGGATCGTAACACTGAAGCTTTCTTT.

Worth noting for this clonotype: The CDR3 carries no conserved terminal phenylalanine or tryptophan, so it likely arises from a read error. J is TRBJ2-7 and V is TRBV7-6; 9 bases fit TRBD2. The CDR3 has 13 residues. Losses at the gene ends were 4 bases for V and 7 bases for J; bases not matched to a gene: 5. Germline CDR1 and CDR2: SGHVS and FNYEAQ. This CDR3 is CASSSSGVGEQYL. The CDR3 bases are TGTGCCAGCAGCTCTAGCGGGGTGGGGGAGCAGTACCTC.

The chain employs TRBV10-1 and TRBJ2-7; no clear D. V shed 5 bases and J shed 2 bases, with 13 bases lying between them. Germline CDR1 is WNHNN and CDR2 is SYGVQD (reference sequence). This CDR3 is 14 amino acids long. CDR3 sequence: CASSRDSSTYEQYF. DNA for the CDR3: TGCGCCAGCAGTCGTGACTCGTCTACCTACGAGCAGTACTTC.

The V call is TRBV7-6, the J call TRBJ2-1; D is tentatively TRBD1 or TRBD2 (5 bases each). From germline, CDR1 is SGHVS and CDR2 FNYEAQ. The CDR3 length is 15 residues. V gave up 0 bases and J gave up 5 bases, with 11 bases separating them. As DNA, the CDR3 is TGTGCCAGCAGCTTAGCGAGGGCAGGGAACAATGAGCAGTTCTTC. Encoded protein: CASSLARAGNNEQFF.

This clonotype was detected a few times. This sequence joins TRBV18 and TRBJ2-7; 9 nucleotides agree with TRBD1. The CDR3 contains 14 residues. The V gene's germline CDR1 is KGHSH and CDR2 LQKENI. V lost 3 bases and J lost 3; bases outside the gene matches: 3. The CDR3 DNA follows: TGTGCCAGCTCACCGGGACAGGGTTTCTACGAGCAGTACTTC. Translated: CASSPGQGFYEQYF. Full variable domain (missing parts from reference TRBV18 and TRBJ2-7): NAGVMQNPRHLVRRRGQEARLRCSPMKGHSHVYWYRQLPEEGLKFMVYLQKENIIDESGMPKERFSAEFPKEGPSILRIQQVVRGDSAAYFCASSPGQGFYEQYFGPGTRLTVT.

This clonotype was counted many times. The gene calls are TRBV7-2 and TRBJ1-2, with 8 nucleotides matching TRBD1. V lost 5 bases to trimming and J lost 7 bases; unmatched junction nucleotides: 6. The CDR3 sequence is 13 residues long. CDR1 is SGHTA, CDR2 FQGNSA, per germline. The CDR3 DNA reads as TGTGCCAGCAGCCCCCGGACAGGGAGTGGCTACACCTTC. Translating gives CASSPRTGSGYTF. The variable domain in full, completed from reference TRBV7-2 and TRBJ1-2, reads GAGVSQSPSNKVTEKGKDVELRCDPISGHTALYWYRQSLGQGLEFLIYFQGNSAPDKSGLPSDRFSAERTGGSVSTLTIQRTQQEDSAVYLCASSPRTGSGYTFGSGTRLTVV.

With respect to this clonotype: A read error may be the cause here, since a much bigger clone is one base away. The CDR3 DNA is TGTGCCAGTCGAAAAACAGGGGGCCCAGATACGCGGTATTTT. Protein sequence: CASRKTGGPDTRYF. The chain combines TRBV19 with TRBJ2-3, with TRBD1 identical over 9 bases. The germline CDR1 and CDR2 sequences are LNHDA and SQIVND (reference sequence). There are 14 residues in the CDR3.

Details on this clonotype: A read error is likely, as this CDR3 ends without the conserved phenylalanine or tryptophan. This chain connects TRBV29-1 to TRBJ1-2, with TRBD1 as a possible D gene (5 bases). V gave up 7 bases and J gave up 0 bases, with 15 bases separating them. This CDR3 comprises 14 residues. Germline CDR1 SQVTM, CDR2 ANQGSEA. The CDR3 DNA sequence: TGCAGCGCTGCTAAGGACACCACTAACTATGGCTACACCCTC. Encoded protein: CSAAKDTTNYGYTL.